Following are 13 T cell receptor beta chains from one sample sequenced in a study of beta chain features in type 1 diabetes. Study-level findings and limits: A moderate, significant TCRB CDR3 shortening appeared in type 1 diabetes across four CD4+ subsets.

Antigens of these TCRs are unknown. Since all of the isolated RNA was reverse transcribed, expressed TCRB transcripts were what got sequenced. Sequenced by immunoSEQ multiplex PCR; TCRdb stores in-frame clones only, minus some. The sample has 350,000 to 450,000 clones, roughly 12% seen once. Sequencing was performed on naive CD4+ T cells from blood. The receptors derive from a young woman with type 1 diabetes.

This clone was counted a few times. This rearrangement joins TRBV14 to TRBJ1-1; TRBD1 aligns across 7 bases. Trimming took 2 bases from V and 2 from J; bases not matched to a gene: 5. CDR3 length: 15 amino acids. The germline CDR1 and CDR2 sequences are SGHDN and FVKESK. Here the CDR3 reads CASSQPGTANTEAFF. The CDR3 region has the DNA TGTGCCAGCAGCCAACCCGGGACAGCCAACACTGAAGCTTTCTTT. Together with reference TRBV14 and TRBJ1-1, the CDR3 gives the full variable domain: EAGVTQFPSHSVIEKGQTVTLRCDPISGHDNLYWYRRVMGKEIKFLLHFVKESKQDESGMPNNRFLAERTGGTYSTLKVQPAELEDSGVYFCASSQPGTANTEAFFGQGTRLTVV.

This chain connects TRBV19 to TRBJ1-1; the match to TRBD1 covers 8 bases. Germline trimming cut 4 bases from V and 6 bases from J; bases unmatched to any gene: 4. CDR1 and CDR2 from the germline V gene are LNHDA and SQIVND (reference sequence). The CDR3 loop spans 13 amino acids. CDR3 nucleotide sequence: TGTGCCAGTAGTAGGGACAGGCAATCTGAAGCTTTCTTT. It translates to CASSRDRQSEAFF.

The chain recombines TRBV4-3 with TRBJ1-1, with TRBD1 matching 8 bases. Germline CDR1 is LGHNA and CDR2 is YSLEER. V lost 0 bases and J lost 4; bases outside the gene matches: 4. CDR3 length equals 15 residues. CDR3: CASSQEVDRVTEAFF. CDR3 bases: TGCGCCAGCAGCCAAGAAGTGGACAGGGTCACTGAAGCTTTCTTT.

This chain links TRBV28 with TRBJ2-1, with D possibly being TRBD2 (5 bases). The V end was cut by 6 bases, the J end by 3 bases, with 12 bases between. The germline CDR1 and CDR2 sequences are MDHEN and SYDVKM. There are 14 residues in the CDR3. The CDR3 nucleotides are TGTGCCAGCAGGGACTCCGACGGCTACAATGAGCAGTTCTTC. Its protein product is CASRDSDGYNEQFF.

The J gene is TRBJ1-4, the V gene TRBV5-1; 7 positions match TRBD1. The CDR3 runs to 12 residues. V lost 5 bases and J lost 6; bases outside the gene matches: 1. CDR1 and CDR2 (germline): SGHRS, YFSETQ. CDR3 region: CASRGTDEKLFF. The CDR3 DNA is TGCGCCAGCAGGGGGACAGATGAAAAACTGTTTTTT.

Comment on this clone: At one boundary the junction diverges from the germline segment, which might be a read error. CDR3 in amino acids: CASSQDRDGGRRAFF. The CDR3 DNA follows: TGCGCCAGCAGCCAAGATCGTGACGGGGGGCGCAGAGCTTTCTTT. This chain uses TRBV5-4 with TRBJ1-1, with D possibly TRBD1 on 6 matching bases. CDR3 length: 15 residues. Germline CDR1 reads SGHNT; CDR2 reads YYREEE (reference sequence).

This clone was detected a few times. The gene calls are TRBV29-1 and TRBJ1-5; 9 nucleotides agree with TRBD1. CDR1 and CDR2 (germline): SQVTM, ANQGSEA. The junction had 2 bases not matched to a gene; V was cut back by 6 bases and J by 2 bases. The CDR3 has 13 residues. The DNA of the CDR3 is TGCAGCGTCAGGACAGGGGGCAATCAGCCCCAGCATTTT. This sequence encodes CSVRTGGNQPQHF.

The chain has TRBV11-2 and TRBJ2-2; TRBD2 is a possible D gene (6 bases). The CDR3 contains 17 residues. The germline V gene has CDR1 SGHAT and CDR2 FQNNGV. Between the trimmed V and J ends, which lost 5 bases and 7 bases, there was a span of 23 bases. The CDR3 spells CASSQSRAGWRGGELFF. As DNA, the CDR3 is TGTGCCAGCAGCCAAAGCCGGGCAGGTTGGAGGGGCGGGGAGCTGTTTTTT.

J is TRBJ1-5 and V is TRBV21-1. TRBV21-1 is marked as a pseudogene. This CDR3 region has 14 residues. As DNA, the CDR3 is TGTGCCAGCAGCAAAGCGGTGTCGGATCAGCCCCAGCATTTT. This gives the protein CASSKAVSDQPQHF.

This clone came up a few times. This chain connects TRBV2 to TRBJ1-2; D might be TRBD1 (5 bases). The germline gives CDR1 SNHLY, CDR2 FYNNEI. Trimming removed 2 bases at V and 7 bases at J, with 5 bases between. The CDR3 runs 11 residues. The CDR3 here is CASSETGGYTF. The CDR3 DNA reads TGTGCCAGCAGTGAAACAGGTGGCTACACCTTC.

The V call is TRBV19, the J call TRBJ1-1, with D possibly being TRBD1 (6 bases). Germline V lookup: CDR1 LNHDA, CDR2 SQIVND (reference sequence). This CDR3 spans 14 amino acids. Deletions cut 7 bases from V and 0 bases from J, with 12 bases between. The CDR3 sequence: CASIADRMNTEAFF. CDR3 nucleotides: TGTGCCAGTATCGCTGACAGGATGAACACTGAAGCTTTCTTT.

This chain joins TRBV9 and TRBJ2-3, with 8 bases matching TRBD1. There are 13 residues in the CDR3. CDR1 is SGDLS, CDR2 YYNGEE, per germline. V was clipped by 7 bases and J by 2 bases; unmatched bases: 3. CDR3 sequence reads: CASSTGDTDTQYF. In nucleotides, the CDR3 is TGTGCCAGCTCGACAGGGGACACAGATACGCAGTATTTT. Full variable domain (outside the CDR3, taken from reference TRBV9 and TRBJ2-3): DSGVTQTPKHLITATGQRVTLRCSPRSGDLSVYWYQQSLDQGLQFLIQYYNGEERAKGNILERFSAQQFPDLHSELNLSSLELGDSALYFCASSTGDTDTQYFGPGTRLTVL.

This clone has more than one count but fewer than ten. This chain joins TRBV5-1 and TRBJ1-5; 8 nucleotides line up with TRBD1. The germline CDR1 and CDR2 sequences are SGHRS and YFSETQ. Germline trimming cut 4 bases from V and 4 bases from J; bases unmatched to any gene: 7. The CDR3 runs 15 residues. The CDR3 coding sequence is TGCGCCAGCAGCCCTGGACAGGGTGCGAATCAGCCCCAGCATTTT. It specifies CASSPGQGANQPQHF.